This T cell receptor (beta chain) comes out of a study of T cells in Graves' hyperthyroidism and ophthalmopathy. Looking at the study overall: Pretreatment peripheral blood was obtained at initial diagnosis.

TCR beta CDR3 regions were amplified from RNA. The HTBI primer set served for first-round RT-PCR of the TCR CDR3. TCRdb independently ran MiXCR on the multiplex PCR reads; one entry per CDR3 protein. The sample yields some 140,000 distinct CDR3 sequences, approximately 24% seen once. At least ten counts were recorded for this clonotype. Germline CDR1 is MNHEY and CDR2 is SMNVEV (reference sequence). The CDR3 consists of 14 residues. With 3 bases clipped from V and 4 bases from J, the junction kept 5 bases outside the gene matches. Sample: blood. The sequence derives from a woman aged 45-59 years with Graves' hyperthyroidism that later progressed to Graves' ophthalmopathy. The V call is TRBV27, the J call TRBJ2-5; the match to TRBD2 covers 7 bases. The DNA of the CDR3 is TGTGCCAGCAGTTTTCTAGGGGAGGGAGAGACCCAGTACTTC. Its protein is CASSFLGEGETQYF.